The T cell receptor beta chain under discussion was sequenced for a study of shared clonotypes between healthy human individuals. Overall study findings and caveats: Among the subsets, naive ones generally showed larger estimated richness than memory ones.

V was trimmed by 4 bases and J by 2 bases, leaving 10 bases between them. The length of the CDR3 is 13 residues. Germline CDR1 reads SGHRS; CDR2 reads YFSETQ. Comments on this clone: Its antigen remains unidentified.

The assay was immunoSEQ multiplex PCR, and TCRdb's table has in-frame clones only and misses some. Among millions of clones, around 90% were seen once, and the ten largest hold under 0.15%. This clonotype was sampled from a man younger than 35 in good health. The sequenced material came from naive CD4+ T cells sorted from blood. Subset here: CD45RA+ positively selected. V usage is TRBV5-1 and J usage is TRBJ2-7, with TRBD1 as a possible D gene (5 bases). As DNA, the CDR3 is TGCGCCAGCAGCCACGACAGAGCCTACGAGCAGTACTTC. Protein sequence: CASSHDRAYEQYF.